A single T cell receptor beta chain is shown here with its context. The source of the sample is a study of shared clonotypes between healthy human individuals. Some clones are missing from TCRdb's copy, which holds only in-frame ones; the method was immunoSEQ multiplex PCR. In the table there are roughly 1,500,000 clones, 98% of which are singletons. Germline V gene lookup returns CDR1 MNHNY and CDR2 SVGAGI (reference sequence). The CDR3 totals 12 residues. The V and J ends lost 0 bases and 9 bases respectively, with 6 bases between them. This chain connects TRBV6-6 to TRBJ2-1; D unresolved. This TCR was recovered from a man aged 30 to 39 in good health. Sample: naive CD4+ T cells sorted from blood. Subset of the sample: CD45RA+ positively selected. As DNA, the CDR3 is TGTGCCAGCAGTTACTCGATAGGTGAGCAGTTCTTC. Its translation: CASSYSIGEQFF.